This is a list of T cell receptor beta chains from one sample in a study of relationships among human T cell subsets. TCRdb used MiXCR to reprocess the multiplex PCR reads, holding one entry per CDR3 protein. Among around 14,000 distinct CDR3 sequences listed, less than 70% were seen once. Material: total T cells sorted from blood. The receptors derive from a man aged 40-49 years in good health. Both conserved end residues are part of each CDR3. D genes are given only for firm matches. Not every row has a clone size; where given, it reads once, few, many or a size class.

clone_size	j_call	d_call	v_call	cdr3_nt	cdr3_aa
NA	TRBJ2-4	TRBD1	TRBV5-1	TGCGCCAGCAGGGGTGGACAGGCCGAAAACATTCAGTACTTC	CASRGGQAENIQYF
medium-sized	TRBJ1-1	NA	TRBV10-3	TGTGCCATCAGTGAGGCAGGGGAGTTTGGTGAAGCTTTCTTT	CAISEAGEFGEAFF
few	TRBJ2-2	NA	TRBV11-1	TGTGCCAGCAGCTTAGCCGCCGGGGAGCTGTTTTTT	CASSLAAGELFF
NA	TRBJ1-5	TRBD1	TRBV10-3	TGTGCCATCAGTGAGTCGGGACCACTACAGGGGGTCAATCAGCCCCAGCATTTT	CAISESGPLQGVNQPQHF
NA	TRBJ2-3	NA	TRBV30	TGTGCCTGGAGTGCCCCGCAGGGGGGGAAGGATACGCAGTATTTT	CAWSAPQGGKDTQYF
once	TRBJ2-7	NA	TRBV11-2	TGTGCCAGCCGTCCCCAACCTGGGTACCACGAGCAGTACTTC	CASRPQPGYHEQYF
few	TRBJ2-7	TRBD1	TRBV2	TGTGCCAGCAGTACAGGGGGAGAGCAGTACTTC	CASSTGGEQYF
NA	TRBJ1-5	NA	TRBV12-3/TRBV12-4	TGTGCCAGCAGTTTCAGCTACAATCAGCCCCAGCATTTT	CASSFSYNQPQHF
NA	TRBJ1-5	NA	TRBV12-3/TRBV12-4	TGTGCCAGCAGTTTAGCCCCCCAGCCCCAGCATTTT	CASSLAPQPQHF
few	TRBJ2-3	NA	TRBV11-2	TGTGCCAGCAGCTTAGTTATAGTGGATACGCAGTATTTT	CASSLVIVDTQYF
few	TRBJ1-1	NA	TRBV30	TGTGCCTGGGACGGGAACACTGAAGCTTTCTTT	CAWDGNTEAFF
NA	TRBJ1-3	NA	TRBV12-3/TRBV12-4	TGTGCCAGCAGTTTCCTCATGCCAGGAAACACCATATATTTT	CASSFLMPGNTIYF
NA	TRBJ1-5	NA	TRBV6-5	TGTGCCAGCAGCCGCCGGGGGGATGGAGGCAATCAGCCCCAGCATTTT	CASSRRGDGGNQPQHF
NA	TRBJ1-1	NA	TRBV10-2	TGCGCCAGCAGTGAGTCAGCTACGACCAAGGAAGCTTTCTTT	CASSESATTKEAFF
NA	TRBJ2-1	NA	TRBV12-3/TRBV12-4	TGTGCCAGCAGTTTTGAAGGGTTCGGTGAGCAGCTCTTC	CASSFEGFGEQLF
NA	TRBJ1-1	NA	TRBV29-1	TGCAGCGTTGAAGGGGGGAACACTGAAGCTTTCTTT	CSVEGGNTEAFF
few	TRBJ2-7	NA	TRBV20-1	TGCAGTGCTAGGAGGACCTTGTATTACGAGCAGTACTTC	CSARRTLYYEQYF
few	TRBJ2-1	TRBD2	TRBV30	TGTGCCTCTACCAGCGGGAGCCGGTCCTACAATGAGCAGTTCTTC	CASTSGSRSYNEQFF
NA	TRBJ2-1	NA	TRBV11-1	TGTGCCAGCAGCTCCCACCACAACGAGCAGTTCTTC	CASSSHHNEQFF
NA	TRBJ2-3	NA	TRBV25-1	TGTGCCAGCAGGAACGGGGATACGCAGTATTTT	CASRNGDTQYF
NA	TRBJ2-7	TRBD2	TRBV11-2	TGTGCCAGCAGCTCCCGGACTAGCGGGGAGTACGAGCAGTACTTC	CASSSRTSGEYEQYF
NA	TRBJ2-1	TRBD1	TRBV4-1	TGCGCCAGCAGCCCGGGACAGGCCTACAATGAGCAGTTCTTC	CASSPGQAYNEQFF
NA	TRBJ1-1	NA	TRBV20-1	TGCAGTGCTAGAGATCCCAGGACGGGGAACACTGAAGCTTTCTTT	CSARDPRTGNTEAFF
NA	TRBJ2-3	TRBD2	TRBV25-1	TGTGCCAGCAGTGACTCCAGCGGGAGGGGGCCAGATACGCAGTATTTT	CASSDSSGRGPDTQYF
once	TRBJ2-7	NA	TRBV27	TGTGCCAGCAGTTTATTAGAACGCCACTCCTACGAGCAGTACTTC	CASSLLERHSYEQYF
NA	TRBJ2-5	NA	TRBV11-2	TGTGCCAGCAGACTCGACTGGAACCCCCAAGAGACCCAGTACTTC	CASRLDWNPQETQYF
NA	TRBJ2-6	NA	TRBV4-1	TGCGCCAGCAGCCAAGACCCTGGGGCCAACGTCCTGACTTTC	CASSQDPGANVLTF
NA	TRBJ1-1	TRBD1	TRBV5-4	TGCGCCAGCAGGGGAGCTGGGACAGGGAGTACTGAAGCTTTCTTT	CASRGAGTGSTEAFF